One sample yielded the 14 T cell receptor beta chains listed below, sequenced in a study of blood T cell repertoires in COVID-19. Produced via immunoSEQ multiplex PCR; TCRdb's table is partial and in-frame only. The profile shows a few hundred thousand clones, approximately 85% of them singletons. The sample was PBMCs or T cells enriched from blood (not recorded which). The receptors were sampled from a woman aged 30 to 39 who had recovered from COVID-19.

In nucleotides, the CDR3 is TGTGCCAGCTCTCCCGGTCCCCCGCCCTACGAGCAGTACTTC. Protein: CASSPGPPPYEQYF. The chain links TRBV18 to TRBJ2-7; D is ambiguous. This CDR3 has 14 residues. The V end was cut by 6 bases, the J end by 2 bases, with 14 bases between. From germline, CDR1 is KGHSH and CDR2 LQKENI. The whole variable domain, remainder taken from reference TRBV18 and TRBJ2-7, is NAGVMQNPRHLVRRRGQEARLRCSPMKGHSHVYWYRQLPEEGLKFMVYLQKENIIDESGMPKERFSAEFPKEGPSILRIQQVVRGDSAAYFCASSPGPPPYEQYFGPGTRLTVT.

The CDR3 DNA reads TGTGCCACCAGCAGAGGTGGACAGGGAGAGACCCAGTACTTC. As protein: CATSRGGQGETQYF. V and J are TRBV15 and TRBJ2-5, with 8 nucleotides matching TRBD1. Germline loops: CDR1 LNHNV, CDR2 YYDKDF (reference sequence). The CDR3 loop spans 14 amino acids. Losses at the gene ends were 1 base for V and 4 bases for J; bases not matched to a gene: 2. Full variable domain (outside the CDR3, taken from reference TRBV15 and TRBJ2-5): DAMVIQNPRYQVTQFGKPVTLSCSQTLNHNVMYWYQQKSSQAPKLLFHYYDKDFNNEADTPDNFQSRRPNTSFCFLDIRSPGLGDTAMYLCATSRGGQGETQYFGPGTRLLVL.

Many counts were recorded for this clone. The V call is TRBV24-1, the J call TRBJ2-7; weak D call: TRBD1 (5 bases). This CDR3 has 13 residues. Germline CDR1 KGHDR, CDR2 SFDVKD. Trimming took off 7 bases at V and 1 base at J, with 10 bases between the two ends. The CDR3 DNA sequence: TGTGCCACCAGCCAGGGCCAATCCTACGAGCAGTACTTC. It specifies CATSQGQSYEQYF.

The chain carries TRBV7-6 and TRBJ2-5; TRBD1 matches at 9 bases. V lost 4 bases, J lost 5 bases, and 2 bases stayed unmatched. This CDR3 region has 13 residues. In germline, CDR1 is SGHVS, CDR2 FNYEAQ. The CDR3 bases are TGTGCCAGCAGCTCGACAGGGGGGGAGACCCAGTACTTC. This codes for CASSSTGGETQYF.

The DNA for the CDR3 is TGTGCCAGCAGCCTCGGACTAGCGGGGGGCCGGGAGCAGTACTTC. As protein: CASSLGLAGGREQYF. The chain employs TRBV7-2 and TRBJ2-7; 14 bases match TRBD2. Germline V CDR1 and CDR2: SGHTA, FQGNSA. Trimming took 5 bases from V and 7 from J; bases not matched to a gene: 7. CDR3 length: 15 amino acids.

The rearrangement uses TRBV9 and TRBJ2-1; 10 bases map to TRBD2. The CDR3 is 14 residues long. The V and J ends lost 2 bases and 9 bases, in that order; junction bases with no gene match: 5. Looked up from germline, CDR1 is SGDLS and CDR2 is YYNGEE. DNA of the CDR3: TGTGCCAGCAGCGTCGGGACTAGCGACCTTGAGCAGTTCTTC. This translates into CASSVGTSDLEQFF.

CDR3: CASQAGQGYGYTF. Written as DNA, the CDR3 is TGTGCCAGTCAGGCGGGGCAGGGCTATGGCTACACCTTC. The J gene is TRBJ1-2, the V gene TRBV19; TRBD1 is a possible D gene (5 bases). Germline V gene sequence: CDR1 LNHDA, CDR2 SQIVND (reference sequence). The CDR3 is 13 residues long. Trimming removed 8 bases from V and 4 bases from J, with 14 bases in between. Full variable domain (rest looked up from reference TRBV19 and TRBJ1-2): DGGITQSPKYLFRKEGQNVTLSCEQNLNHDAMYWYRQDPGQGLRLIYYSQIVNDFQKGDIAEGYSVSREKKESFPLTVTSAQKNPTAFYLCASQAGQGYGYTFGSGTRLTVV.

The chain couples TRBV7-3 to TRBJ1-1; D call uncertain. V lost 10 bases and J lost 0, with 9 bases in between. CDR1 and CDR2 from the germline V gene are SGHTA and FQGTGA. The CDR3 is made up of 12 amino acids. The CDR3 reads CATEAVNTEAFF. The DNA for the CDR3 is TGTGCCACGGAGGCGGTGAACACTGAAGCTTTCTTT.

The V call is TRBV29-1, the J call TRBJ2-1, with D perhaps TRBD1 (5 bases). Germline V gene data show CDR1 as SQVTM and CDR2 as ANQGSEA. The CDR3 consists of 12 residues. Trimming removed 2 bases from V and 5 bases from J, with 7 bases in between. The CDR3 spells CSVEQGNNEQFF. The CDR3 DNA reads TGCAGCGTTGAACAGGGCAACAATGAGCAGTTCTTC.

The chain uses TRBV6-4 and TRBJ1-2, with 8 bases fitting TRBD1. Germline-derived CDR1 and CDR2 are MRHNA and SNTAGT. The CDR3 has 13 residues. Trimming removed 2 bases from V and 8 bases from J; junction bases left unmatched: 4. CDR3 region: CASSDTDRGGYTF. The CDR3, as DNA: TGTGCCAGCAGTGACACAGACAGGGGCGGCTACACCTTC.

The CDR3 DNA reads TGTGCCAGCAGCTTAGGGGCAGGGCGTTCACCCCTCCACTTT. As protein: CASSLGAGRSPLHF. The V call is TRBV11-2, the J call TRBJ1-6; possible D gene TRBD1, 5 bases. The CDR3 totals 14 residues. Germline V gene lookup returns CDR1 SGHAT and CDR2 FQNNGV. The germline V and J ends were trimmed by 1 base and 9 bases, with 10 bases remaining between them.

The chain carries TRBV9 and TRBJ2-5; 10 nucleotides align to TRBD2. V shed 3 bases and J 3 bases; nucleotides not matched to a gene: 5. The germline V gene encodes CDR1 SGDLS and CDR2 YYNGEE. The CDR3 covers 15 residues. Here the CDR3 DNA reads TGTGCCAGCAGCGAATCCGGGACTAGCGAAGAGACCCAGTACTTC. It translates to CASSESGTSEETQYF.

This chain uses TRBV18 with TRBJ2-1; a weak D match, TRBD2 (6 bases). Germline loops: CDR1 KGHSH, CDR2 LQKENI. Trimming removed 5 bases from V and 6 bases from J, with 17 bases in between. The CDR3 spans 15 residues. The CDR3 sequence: CASSYGLAHGNEQFF. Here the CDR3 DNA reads TGTGCCAGCTCATACGGGCTAGCGCATGGCAATGAGCAGTTCTTC.

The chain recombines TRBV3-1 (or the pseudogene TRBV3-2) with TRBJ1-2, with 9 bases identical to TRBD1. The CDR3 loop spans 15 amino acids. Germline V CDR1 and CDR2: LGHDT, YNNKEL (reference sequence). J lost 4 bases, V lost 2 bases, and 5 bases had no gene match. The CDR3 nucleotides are TGTGCCAGCAGCCAATATGACAGGGGGACCTATGGCTACACCTTC. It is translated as CASSQYDRGTYGYTF.